The 18 T cell receptor beta chains given below trace back to one sample, sequenced in a study of cytomegalovirus exposure and HLA in healthy donors (dated by TCRdb to about 2017). The library was built by means of the immunoSEQ multiplex PCR assay. The multiplex PCR relied on a mix of 60 forward primers for TCR Vbeta segments and 13 reverse primers for TCR Jbeta segments. TCRdb took over this immuneACCESS table, retaining in-frame rearrangements with V and J assigned. Such tables are incomplete; in checked studies, under half of the missing clones stem from an unresolved V gene, and the remainder is unexplained. In this sample the table shows roughly 82,000 clones, approximately 74% of which occur a single time. The top ten clonotypes cover roughly 6.2% of the sample. The sequencing sample was made of PBMCs. The receptors were sampled from a woman in her 50s in good health and CMV-seropositive.

Comment on this clone: Different DNA sequences within this sample yield the same CDR3. The chain combines TRBV15 with TRBJ1-1; 8 bases fit TRBD1. Germline V lookup: CDR1 LNHNV, CDR2 YYDKDF (reference sequence). The V and J ends lost 8 bases and 3 bases, in that order; junction bases with no gene match: 5. This CDR3 region has 13 residues. CDR3 DNA sequence: TGTGCCACCTGCCAGGGGGCGGACACTGAAGCTTTCTTT. It translates to CATCQGADTEAFF.

This clone was observed a few times. This chain links TRBV27 with TRBJ1-1; D gene unclear. V was clipped by 8 bases and J by 4 bases, with 8 bases between them. CDR1 and CDR2 from the germline V gene are MNHEY and SMNVEV (reference sequence). The CDR3 loop spans 11 amino acids. CDR3 bases: TGTGCCAGCGCGGAGGCCACTGAAGCTTTCTTT. Translating gives CASAEATEAFF.

The V gene is TRBV29-1, the J gene TRBJ2-1; 12 bases map to TRBD2. V trimming: 7 bases; J trimming: 5 bases; junction bases outside the gene matches: 12. The CDR3 runs to 16 residues. Looked up from germline, CDR1 is SQVTM and CDR2 is ANQGSEA. CDR3 residues: CSAILAGGLLNNEQFF. CDR3 coding DNA: TGCAGCGCTATACTAGCGGGAGGACTCCTTAACAATGAGCAGTTCTTC.

The chain carries TRBV9 and TRBJ1-5; 8 nucleotides line up with TRBD1. Germline CDR1 and CDR2: SGDLS and YYNGEE. CDR3 length equals 14 residues. Trimming at V came to 8 bases and at J to 7 bases, leaving 11 bases not matched to a gene. CDR3 DNA: TGTGCCAGGTCGGGGTCAGGGGGCCGGCAGCCCCAGCATTTT. It codes for CARSGSGGRQPQHF.

This chain connects TRBV7-2 to TRBJ2-7, with unresolved D. V was trimmed by 1 base and J by 3 bases, leaving 7 bases between them. Germline V gene lookup returns CDR1 SGHTA and CDR2 FQGNSA. The CDR3 length is 13 residues. The CDR3 coding sequence is TGTGCCAGCAGCTTAGGTCCTAGCTACGAGCAGTACTTC. Translated, it gives CASSLGPSYEQYF.

The rearrangement links TRBV29-1 to TRBJ2-5; 11 bases align to TRBD1. The CDR3 covers 14 residues. J gave up 7 bases and V 3 bases, and 7 bases lay outside the gene matches. The germline CDR1 and CDR2 sequences are SQVTM and ANQGSEA. The CDR3 protein is CSVDGQGAMGTQYF. The CDR3 DNA follows: TGCAGCGTTGATGGACAGGGGGCTATGGGGACCCAGTACTTC.

The gene calls are TRBV29-1 and TRBJ2-1; 8 bases align to TRBD1. This CDR3 comprises 13 residues. The V and J ends lost 8 bases and 4 bases, in that order; junction bases with no gene match: 7. The V gene's germline CDR1 is SQVTM and CDR2 ANQGSEA. The CDR3 reads CSLPTGGYNEQFF. The CDR3 DNA reads TGCAGCCTACCAACAGGGGGGTACAATGAGCAGTTCTTC.

CDR3 DNA sequence: TGTGCCAGCAGTTTAACCGTCGGACTAGCGGGACACACCGGGGAGCTGTTTTTT. The encoded protein is CASSLTVGLAGHTGELFF. This sequence joins TRBV27 and TRBJ2-2, with 12 bases identical to TRBD2. CDR1 is MNHEY and CDR2 is SMNVEV in the germline V gene (reference sequence). This CDR3 has 18 amino acids. V lost 2 bases to trimming and J lost 3 bases; unmatched junction nucleotides: 7.

The chain couples TRBV18 to TRBJ1-1; 7 bases are shared with TRBD1. The CDR3 totals 14 residues. V was pared by 1 base and J by 3 bases, with 2 bases of the junction left unmatched. The germline V gene has CDR1 KGHSH and CDR2 LQKENI. The CDR3 DNA sequence: TGTGCCAGCTCACCACTTGGGACAGACACTGAAGCTTTCTTT. Encoded protein: CASSPLGTDTEAFF. The whole variable domain, remainder taken from reference TRBV18 and TRBJ1-1, is NAGVMQNPRHLVRRRGQEARLRCSPMKGHSHVYWYRQLPEEGLKFMVYLQKENIIDESGMPKERFSAEFPKEGPSILRIQQVVRGDSAAYFCASSPLGTDTEAFFGQGTRLTVV.

V usage is TRBV5-6 and J usage is TRBJ2-2; 7 bases fit TRBD2. This CDR3 spans 16 amino acids. V was clipped by 6 bases and J by 0 bases; unmatched bases: 8. Germline assignment: CDR1 SGHDT and CDR2 YYEEEE. The CDR3 loop reads CASTLRGRANTGELFF. CDR3 sequence (DNA): TGTGCCAGCACCCTTCGGGGGAGGGCGAACACCGGGGAGCTGTTTTTT.

The chain has TRBV29-1 and TRBJ2-7; tentatively, D is TRBD2 (6 bases). This CDR3 has 12 amino acids. Trimming cost V 4 bases and J 2 bases, with 9 bases left between them. The germline V gene has CDR1 SQVTM and CDR2 ANQGSEA. The CDR3 DNA is TGCAGCGTTGTGCGCGGGGCCTACGAGCAGTACTTC. Protein product: CSVVRGAYEQYF.

This clone was observed a handful of times. The gene calls are TRBV5-6 and TRBJ1-2; D remains ambiguous. Germline V CDR1 and CDR2: SGHDT, YYEEEE. The CDR3 covers 13 residues. Trimming removed 7 bases from V and 5 bases from J, with 15 bases in between. The DNA of the CDR3 is TGTGCCAGCGGGGTAGGGAGAGATTATGGCTACACCTTC. Its protein product is CASGVGRDYGYTF.

The chain combines TRBV18 with TRBJ2-7; 13 bases fit TRBD2. CDR1 and CDR2 (germline): KGHSH, LQKENI. V was clipped by 1 base and J by 6 bases; unmatched bases: 9. The CDR3 runs to 17 residues. The CDR3 sequence is CASSPRGPRLAGGEQYF. CDR3 coding DNA: TGTGCCAGCTCACCACGAGGACCGAGACTAGCGGGAGGCGAGCAGTACTTC. Full variable domain (remainder filled in from reference TRBV18 and TRBJ2-7): NAGVMQNPRHLVRRRGQEARLRCSPMKGHSHVYWYRQLPEEGLKFMVYLQKENIIDESGMPKERFSAEFPKEGPSILRIQQVVRGDSAAYFCASSPRGPRLAGGEQYFGPGTRLTVT.

The V and J genes are TRBV18 and TRBJ2-2; possibly TRBD2 for D (5 bases). CDR1 is KGHSH, CDR2 LQKENI, per germline. The CDR3 spans 15 residues. The V gene lost 1 base and the J gene lost 6 bases, with 12 bases spanning the gap. CDR3 residues: CASSPRIGDPGELFF. The CDR3 bases are TGTGCCAGCTCACCACGTATCGGGGATCCCGGGGAGCTGTTTTTT.

The chain combines TRBV9 with TRBJ2-5, with 8 bases fitting TRBD2. V lost 4 bases and J lost 5; bases outside the gene matches: 7. The CDR3 extends over 14 amino acids. The V gene's germline CDR1 is SGDLS and CDR2 YYNGEE. The CDR3 nucleotides read TGTGCCAGCAGCCCCCCCGGGAGGGAGGAGACCCAGTACTTC. Encoded protein: CASSPPGREETQYF.

The chain combines TRBV2 with TRBJ2-7; TRBD1 might be the D (5 bases). This CDR3 contains 14 residues. Germline V gene sequence: CDR1 SNHLY, CDR2 FYNNEI. V was clipped by 1 base and J by 2 bases, with 9 bases between them. CDR3 loop: CASSEDRSAYEQYF. The CDR3 coding sequence is TGTGCCAGCAGTGAAGACAGGTCGGCCTACGAGCAGTACTTC. Based on the CDR3 plus reference TRBV2 and TRBJ2-7, the full variable domain is EPEVTQTPSHQVTQMGQEVILRCVPISNHLYFYWYRQILGQKVEFLVSFYNNEISEKSEIFDDQFSVERPDGSNFTLKIRSTKLEDSAMYFCASSEDRSAYEQYFGPGTRLTVT.

This clone was detected many times. V usage is TRBV7-6 and J usage is TRBJ2-2; 11 bases map to TRBD1. V was pared by 11 bases and J by 5 bases, with 10 bases of the junction left unmatched. CDR1 is SGHVS, CDR2 FNYEAQ, per germline. The CDR3 totals 15 residues. This chain's CDR3 is CAVFPGQGATGELFF. For the CDR3, the DNA is TGTGCCGTTTTTCCAGGACAGGGGGCGACCGGGGAGCTGTTTTTT.

Regarding this clone: One end of the junction varies from germline; a read error may be responsible. The chain links TRBV14 to TRBJ1-2, with D uncertain. The germline V gene encodes CDR1 SGHDN and CDR2 FVKESK. The CDR3 has 15 amino acids. The CDR3 loop is CASRQASTANYGYTF. The CDR3 DNA reads TGTGCCAGCAGGCAAGCTTCAACAGCTAACTATGGCTACACCTTC.